A single sample gave rise to the 30 T cell receptor beta chains below, sequenced in a study of cytomegalovirus exposure and HLA in healthy donors. The PCR employed 60 Vbeta primers together with 13 Jbeta primers. Sequencing was performed with immunoSEQ multiplex PCR; in TCRdb, only in-frame clones are kept and a portion is missing. The table has 85,000 to 120,000 clones, about 74% seen once. Sequencing input: PBMCs. Receptors were obtained from a male donor in good health and CMV-seropositive.

V gene TRBV9 combines with J gene TRBJ2-1; 11 bases line up with TRBD1. The germline V gene encodes CDR1 SGDLS and CDR2 YYNGEE. The CDR3 has 16 amino acids. The junction had 8 bases not matched to a gene; V was cut back by 0 bases and J by 9 bases. The CDR3 region is CASSVAPDRGQGEQFF. Here the CDR3 DNA reads TGTGCCAGCAGCGTAGCCCCGGACAGGGGGCAGGGTGAGCAGTTCTTC.

The chain is built from TRBV7-2 and TRBJ2-7; TRBD1 aligns across 8 bases. J gave up 7 bases and V 4 bases, and 9 bases lay outside the gene matches. Germline-derived CDR1 and CDR2 are SGHTA and FQGNSA. The CDR3 sequence is 14 residues long. The CDR3 here is CASSWAGTGGEQYF. As DNA, the CDR3 is TGTGCCAGCAGCTGGGCCGGGACAGGAGGTGAGCAGTACTTC.

V gene TRBV7-9 combines with J gene TRBJ2-7; TRBD1 matches 9 bases. The CDR3 runs 14 residues. V gave up 3 bases and J gave up 6 bases; unmatched junction bases: 6. Germline V gives CDR1 SEHNR, CDR2 FQNEAQ (reference sequence). CDR3 loop: CASSFSTGGLEQYF. The CDR3 bases are TGTGCCAGCAGCTTCTCGACAGGGGGGCTCGAGCAGTACTTC.

The chain joins TRBV28 to TRBJ1-1, with D tentatively TRBD1 (5 bases). This CDR3 spans 14 amino acids. The V end was cut by 5 bases, the J end by 6 bases, with 16 bases between. Germline values: CDR1 MDHEN, CDR2 SYDVKM. CDR3 DNA: TGTGCCAGCAGTGGGGGGGACCGATGGTCTGAAGCTTTCTTT. Amino acids: CASSGGDRWSEAFF.

The chain links TRBV6-4 to TRBJ1-4; the match to TRBD1 covers 7 bases. The V and J ends lost 4 bases and 7 bases, in that order; junction bases with no gene match: 6. Germline CDR1 is MRHNA and CDR2 is SNTAGT. This CDR3 region has 14 residues. In DNA form, the CDR3 reads TGTGCCAGCAGTGGCCGGGACAGTCGTGAAAAACTGTTTTTT. Residues: CASSGRDSREKLFF.

This clone was recorded a few times. The chain has TRBV6-6 and TRBJ1-2; D perhaps matches TRBD1 (5 bases). Germline lookup yields CDR1 MNHNY and CDR2 SVGAGI (reference sequence). CDR3 length equals 13 residues. V was cut by 4 bases and J by 5 bases, with 11 bases left in between. In DNA form, the CDR3 reads TGTGCCAGCAGTTCAGATTCAGGGTATGGCTACACCTTC. Protein sequence: CASSSDSGYGYTF.

The chain carries TRBV9 and TRBJ2-3; 10 nucleotides line up with TRBD2. CDR1 is SGDLS and CDR2 is YYNGEE in the germline V gene. V lost 4 bases, J lost 2 bases, and 7 bases stayed unmatched. CDR3 size: 16 residues. The CDR3 sequence: CASSPRAGGPTDTQYF. Written as DNA, the CDR3 is TGTGCCAGCAGCCCCCGAGCGGGAGGGCCCACAGATACGCAGTATTTT. Based on the CDR3 plus reference TRBV9 and TRBJ2-3, the full variable domain is DSGVTQTPKHLITATGQRVTLRCSPRSGDLSVYWYQQSLDQGLQFLIQYYNGEERAKGNILERFSAQQFPDLHSELNLSSLELGDSALYFCASSPRAGGPTDTQYFGPGTRLTVL.

This clone was detected only a few times. This chain connects TRBV10-3 to TRBJ2-7; TRBD1 might be the D (5 bases). Trimming shortened V by 6 bases and J by 5 bases, and 11 bases separated the two germline ends. The CDR3 length is 12 residues. Germline V lookup: CDR1 ENHRY, CDR2 SYGVKD. In nucleotides, the CDR3 is TGTGCCATCAGGGGCAGGGAACACGAGCAGTACTTC. It encodes CAIRGREHEQYF.

This rearrangement joins TRBV11-3 to TRBJ1-1, with 10 positions matching TRBD1. CDR3 length: 14 amino acids. The ends lost 8 bases at V and 4 bases at J; junction bases unmatched: 7. In germline, CDR1 is SGHNT, CDR2 YENEEA. The CDR3, as DNA: TGTGCCAGCCCCCGCGACAGGGGGCCCACTGAAGCTTTCTTT. It yields the protein CASPRDRGPTEAFF.

The chain couples TRBV6-1 to TRBJ2-2; D is uncertain. The CDR3 contains 13 residues. Germline V gene data show CDR1 as MNHNS and CDR2 as SASEGT. Trimming cost V 1 base and J 7 bases, with 7 bases left between them. The CDR3 DNA reads TGTGCCAGCAGTGAAGGGCCGGGCGGGGAGCTGTTTTTT. Its protein product is CASSEGPGGELFF.

The V call is TRBV6-1, the J call TRBJ1-1; D possibly corresponds to TRBD1 (6 bases). The V and J ends lost 5 bases and 0 bases respectively, with 10 bases between them. CDR1 is MNHNS and CDR2 is SASEGT in the germline V gene. The CDR3 has 14 amino acids. The CDR3 is CASSLDSLNTEAFF. CDR3 sequence (DNA): TGTGCCAGCAGTCTGGACAGTCTGAACACTGAAGCTTTCTTT.

This sequence joins TRBV7-2 and TRBJ2-2; D is unclear. The germline CDR1 and CDR2 sequences are SGHTA and FQGNSA. V lost 1 base and J lost 2, with 8 bases in between. The CDR3 extends over 15 amino acids. The CDR3 bases are TGTGCCAGCAGCTTAGTTGGCTTTAACACCGGGGAGCTGTTTTTT. Encoded protein: CASSLVGFNTGELFF.

The chain is built from TRBV27 and TRBJ1-2; 7 nucleotides agree with TRBD1. This CDR3 has 13 amino acids. From germline, CDR1 is MNHEY and CDR2 SMNVEV (reference sequence). Trimming at V came to 6 bases and at J to 3 bases, leaving 4 bases not matched to a gene. CDR3 region: CASSRDSHYGYTF. CDR3 coding DNA: TGTGCCAGCAGCCGGGACAGCCACTATGGCTACACCTTC.

The V and J genes are TRBV10-3 and TRBJ2-6; 7 bases fit TRBD1. The CDR3 length is 14 residues. Germline V lookup: CDR1 ENHRY, CDR2 SYGVKD. The V and J ends lost 10 bases and 2 bases, in that order; junction bases with no gene match: 5. The CDR3 sequence is CATTTGTGANVLTF. As DNA, the CDR3 is TGTGCCACAACGACAGGGACTGGGGCCAACGTCCTGACTTTC.

The chain combines TRBV6-6 with TRBJ2-3; no clear D. V was shortened by 4 bases and J by 2 bases, with 4 bases between the two germline ends. The CDR3 contains 12 residues. The germline V gene has CDR1 MNHNY and CDR2 SVGAGI (reference sequence). CDR3 sequence (DNA): TGTGCCAGCAGTTTGTACACAGATACGCAGTATTTT. Protein sequence: CASSLYTDTQYF.

J is TRBJ2-3 and V is TRBV7-2; D gene uncertain. V was cut by 2 bases and J by 6 bases, with 6 bases left in between. The germline gives CDR1 SGHTA, CDR2 FQGNSA. This CDR3 is 12 amino acids long. The CDR3 reads CASSLYGDTQYF. The CDR3 nucleotides are TGTGCCAGCAGCTTATACGGGGATACGCAGTATTTT.

Regarding this clone: The sample carries other DNA sequences with the same CDR3. The chain combines TRBV27 with TRBJ2-1; D may be TRBD2 (5 bases). Germline CDR1 MNHEY, CDR2 SMNVEV (reference sequence). CDR3 length: 15 residues. V lost 2 bases and J lost 0, with 8 bases in between. CDR3 region: CASSLAGSSYNEQFF. CDR3 DNA: TGTGCCAGCAGTTTAGCGGGCAGCTCCTACAATGAGCAGTTCTTC.

The chain carries TRBV7-8 and TRBJ2-2; D may be TRBD2 (5 bases). V lost 4 bases, J lost 7 bases, and 13 bases lay in between. Germline values: CDR1 SGHVS, CDR2 FQNEAQ. The CDR3 spans 14 residues. In DNA, the CDR3 is TGTGCCAGCAGCTCTTGGGAGATAGGCGGGGAGCTGTTTTTT. Amino acid sequence: CASSSWEIGGELFF.

This clone was recorded once. This chain joins TRBV7-9 and TRBJ2-5; TRBD1 agrees at 8 bases. The J call may be wrong; the DNA end is better matched by TRBJ2-7. This CDR3 is 17 amino acids long. CDR1 and CDR2 from the germline V gene are SEHNR and FQNEAQ (reference sequence). CDR3 sequence reads: CASRPGGGPSPSYEQYF. Written as DNA, the CDR3 is TGTGCCAGCAGACCAGGGGGCGGCCCCTCCCCCTCCTACGAGCAGTACTTC.

The chain carries TRBV28 and TRBJ2-7; 9 bases match TRBD1. The germline CDR1 and CDR2 sequences are MDHEN and SYDVKM. The V gene end was trimmed by 6 bases and the J gene end by 3 bases; junction bases not matched to a gene: 9. The CDR3 extends over 15 amino acids. CDR3 loop: CASRRTGANGYEQYF. CDR3 bases: TGTGCCAGCAGGAGGACAGGGGCCAATGGCTACGAGCAGTACTTC.

The chain couples TRBV18 to TRBJ2-3; TRBD2 is a possible D gene (6 bases). The CDR3 consists of 20 residues. Looked up from germline, CDR1 is KGHSH and CDR2 is LQKENI. The V end was cut by 2 bases, the J end by 5 bases, with 29 bases between. CDR3 amino acids: CASSPFVVAGRTGEIDTQYF. The CDR3 region has the DNA TGTGCCAGCTCACCATTTGTGGTGGCGGGTAGGACGGGAGAGATAGATACGCAGTATTTT.

In DNA, the CDR3 is TGTGCCAGCAGCCAAGCTAACGCCGGGGAGCTGTTTTTT. Amino acid sequence: CASSQANAGELFF. This chain joins TRBV6-6 and TRBJ2-2; D gene ambiguous. This CDR3 has 13 residues. In germline, CDR1 is MNHNY, CDR2 SVGAGI (reference sequence). The V end was cut by 6 bases, the J end by 6 bases, with 11 bases between.

V is TRBV5-4 and J is TRBJ2-3; no reliable D call. The CDR3 totals 16 residues. The germline gives CDR1 SGHNT, CDR2 YYREEE (reference sequence). The V end was cut by 4 bases, the J end by 1 base, with 16 bases between. CDR3 amino acids: CASSLSLSGGTDTQYF. The CDR3 coding sequence is TGTGCCAGCAGCCTAAGCCTTTCGGGTGGCACAGATACGCAGTATTTT.

The chain joins TRBV7-6 to TRBJ2-2; D gene unclear. V was cut by 7 bases and J by 5 bases, with 5 bases left in between. The CDR3 extends over 11 amino acids. Germline loops: CDR1 SGHVS, CDR2 FNYEAQ. The chain's CDR3 is CASTLTGELFF. CDR3 DNA sequence: TGTGCCAGCACCCTGACCGGGGAGCTGTTTTTT. Full variable domain (rest looked up from reference TRBV7-6 and TRBJ2-2): GAGVSQSPRYKVTKRGQDVALRCDPISGHVSLYWYRQALGQGPEFLTYFNYEAQQDKSGLPNDRFSAERPEGSISTLTIQRTEQRDSAMYRCASTLTGELFFGEGSRLTVL.

This clone was seen more than once but under ten times. A junction end diverges from the germline sequence, so it may reflect a read error. This chain joins TRBV5-1 and TRBJ2-6, with D maybe TRBD2 (6 bases). From germline, CDR1 is SGHRS and CDR2 YFSETQ. The length of the CDR3 is 15 residues. The DNA of the CDR3 is TGCGCCAGCAGCTTGGTAGCGGATGGGGCCAACGGCCTGACTTTC. The encoded protein is CASSLVADGANGLTF. The full variable domain, in which reference TRBV5-1 and TRBJ2-6 provide the parts outside the CDR3, is KAGVTQTPRYLIKTRGQQVTLSCSPISGHRSVSWYQQTPGQGLQFLFEYFSETQRNKGNFPGRFSGRQFSNSRSEMNVSTLELGDSALYLCASSLVADGANGLTFGAGSRLTVL.

V is TRBV6-6 and J is TRBJ1-5; D is unresolved. The length of the CDR3 is 13 residues. Germline loops: CDR1 MNHNY, CDR2 SVGAGI (reference sequence). V was shortened by 5 bases and J by 5 bases, with 10 bases between the two germline ends. Here the CDR3 DNA reads TGTGCCAGCAGTCTCGGGATTTATCAGCCCCAGCATTTT. This codes for CASSLGIYQPQHF.

This clone has just a few counts. The J gene is TRBJ1-1, the V gene TRBV6-5; weak D call: TRBD1 (6 bases). Trimming took 7 bases from V and 1 from J, leaving 13 bases between them. Germline loops: CDR1 MNHEY, CDR2 SVGAGI. This CDR3 contains 14 residues. This chain's CDR3 is CASIPGQSNTEAFF. As DNA, the CDR3 is TGTGCCAGCATCCCGGGACAATCGAACACTGAAGCTTTCTTT.

CDR3 coding DNA: TGTGCCAGCAGTTTACGGGAGGGCCTTGGGAATGAGCAGTTCTTC. Its protein product is CASSLREGLGNEQFF. The chain couples TRBV27 to TRBJ2-1; 8 bases fit TRBD2. CDR3 length equals 15 residues. V was clipped by 2 bases and J by 7 bases; unmatched bases: 7. Germline CDR1 reads MNHEY; CDR2 reads SMNVEV (reference sequence).

This chain joins TRBV6-5 and TRBJ2-7; D might be TRBD1 (5 bases). V was shortened by 6 bases and J by 6 bases, with 15 bases between the two germline ends. The CDR3 is made up of 13 amino acids. Germline V lookup: CDR1 MNHEY, CDR2 SVGAGI. In nucleotides, the CDR3 is TGTGCCAGCAGAAAGCAGGGTTTGGTCGAGCAGTACTTC. It encodes CASRKQGLVEQYF.

This clone was recorded once. This CDR3 reads CASSARDTGELFF. CDR3 DNA sequence: TGTGCCAGCAGCGCCAGGGACACCGGGGAGCTGTTTTTT. The gene calls are TRBV7-8 and TRBJ2-2, with a tentative D call TRBD1 (5 bases). Trimming removed 5 bases at V and 3 bases at J, with 7 bases between. The CDR3 has 13 amino acids. CDR1 is SGHVS, CDR2 FQNEAQ, per germline.